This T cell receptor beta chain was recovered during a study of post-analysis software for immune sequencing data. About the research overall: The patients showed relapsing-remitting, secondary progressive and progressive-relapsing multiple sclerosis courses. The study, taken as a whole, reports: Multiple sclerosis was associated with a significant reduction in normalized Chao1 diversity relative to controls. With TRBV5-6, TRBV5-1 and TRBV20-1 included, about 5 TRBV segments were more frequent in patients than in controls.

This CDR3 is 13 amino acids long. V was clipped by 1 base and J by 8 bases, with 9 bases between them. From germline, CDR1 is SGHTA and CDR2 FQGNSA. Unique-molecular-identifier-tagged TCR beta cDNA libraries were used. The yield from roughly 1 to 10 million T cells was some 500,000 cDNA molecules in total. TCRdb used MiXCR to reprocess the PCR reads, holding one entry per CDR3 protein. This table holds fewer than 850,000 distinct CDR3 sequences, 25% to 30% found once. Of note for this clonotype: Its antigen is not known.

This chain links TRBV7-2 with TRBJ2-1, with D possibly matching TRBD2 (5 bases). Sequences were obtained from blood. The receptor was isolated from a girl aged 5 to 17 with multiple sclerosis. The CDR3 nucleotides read TGTGCCAGCAGCTTAGGCTACGGGGATGAGCAGTTCTTC. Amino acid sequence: CASSLGYGDEQFF.